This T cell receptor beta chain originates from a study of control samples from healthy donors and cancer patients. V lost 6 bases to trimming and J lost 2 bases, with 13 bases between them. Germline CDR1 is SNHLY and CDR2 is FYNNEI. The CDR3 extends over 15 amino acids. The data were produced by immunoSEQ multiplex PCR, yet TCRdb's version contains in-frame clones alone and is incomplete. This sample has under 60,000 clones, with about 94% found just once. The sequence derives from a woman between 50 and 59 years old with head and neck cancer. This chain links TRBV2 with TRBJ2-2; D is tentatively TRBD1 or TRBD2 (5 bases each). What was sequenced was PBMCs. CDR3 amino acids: CASRGDRTNTGELFF. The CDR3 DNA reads TGTGCCAGCAGGGGAGACAGAACCAACACCGGGGAGCTGTTTTTT.